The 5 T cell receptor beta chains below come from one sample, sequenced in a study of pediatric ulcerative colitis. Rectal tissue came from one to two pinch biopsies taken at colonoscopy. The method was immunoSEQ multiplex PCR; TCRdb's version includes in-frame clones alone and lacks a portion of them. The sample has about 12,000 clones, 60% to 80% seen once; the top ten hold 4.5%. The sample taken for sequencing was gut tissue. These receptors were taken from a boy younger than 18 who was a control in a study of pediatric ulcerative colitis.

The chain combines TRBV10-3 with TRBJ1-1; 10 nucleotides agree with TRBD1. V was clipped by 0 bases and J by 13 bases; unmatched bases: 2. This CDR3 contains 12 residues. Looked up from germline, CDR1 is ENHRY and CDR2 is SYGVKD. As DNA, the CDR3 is TGTGCCATCAGTGAGTCCGACAGGGGGCTTTTCTTT. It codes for CAISESDRGLFF.

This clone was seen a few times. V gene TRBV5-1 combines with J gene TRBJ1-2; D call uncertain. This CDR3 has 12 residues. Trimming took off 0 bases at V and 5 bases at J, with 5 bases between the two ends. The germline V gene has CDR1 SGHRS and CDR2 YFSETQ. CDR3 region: CASSLEDYGYTF. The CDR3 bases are TGCGCCAGCAGCTTGGAAGATTATGGCTACACCTTC.

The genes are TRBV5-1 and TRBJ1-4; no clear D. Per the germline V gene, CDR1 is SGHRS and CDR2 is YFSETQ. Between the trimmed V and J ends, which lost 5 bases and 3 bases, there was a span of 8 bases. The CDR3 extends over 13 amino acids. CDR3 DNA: TGCGCCAGCAGGGAGGGATCTAATGAAAAACTGTTTTTT. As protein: CASREGSNEKLFF.

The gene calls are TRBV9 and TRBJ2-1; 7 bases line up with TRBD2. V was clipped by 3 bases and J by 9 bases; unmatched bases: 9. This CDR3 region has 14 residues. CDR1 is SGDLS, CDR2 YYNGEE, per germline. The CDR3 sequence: CASSDLTSSSEQFF. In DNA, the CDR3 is TGTGCCAGCAGCGACCTGACTAGCTCGAGTGAGCAGTTCTTC.

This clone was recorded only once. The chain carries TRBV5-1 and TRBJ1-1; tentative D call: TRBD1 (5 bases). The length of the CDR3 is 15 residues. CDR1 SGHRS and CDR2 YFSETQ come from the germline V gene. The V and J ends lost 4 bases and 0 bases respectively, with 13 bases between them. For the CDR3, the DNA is TGCGCCAGCAGCCAATTAGACAGCATGAACACTGAAGCTTTCTTT. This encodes CASSQLDSMNTEAFF.